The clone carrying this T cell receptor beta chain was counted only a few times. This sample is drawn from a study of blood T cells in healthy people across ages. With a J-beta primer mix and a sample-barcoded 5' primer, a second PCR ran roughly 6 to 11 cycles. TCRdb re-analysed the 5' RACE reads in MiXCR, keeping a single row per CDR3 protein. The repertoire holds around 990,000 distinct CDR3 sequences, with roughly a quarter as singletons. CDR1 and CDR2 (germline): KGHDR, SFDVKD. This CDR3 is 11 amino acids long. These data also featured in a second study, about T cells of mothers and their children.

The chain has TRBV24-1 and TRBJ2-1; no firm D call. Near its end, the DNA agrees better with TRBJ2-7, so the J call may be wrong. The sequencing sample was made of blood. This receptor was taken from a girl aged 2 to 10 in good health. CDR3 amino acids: CATREGPEQYF. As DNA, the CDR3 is TGTGCCACCAGAGAAGGGCCCGAGCAGTACTTC.